This TCR beta chain was documented in a study of blood T cell repertoires in COVID-19. How the authors handled the data: Amplification of reference gene primers was used by the study to estimate nucleated cell counts. Assay: immunoSEQ multiplex PCR; the TCRdb copy retains only in-frame clones and omits some. V and J calls and clone size are copied from that table; D and trimming were computed from the DNA. This table has 150,000 to 200,000 clones, 92% appearing once. V lost 5 bases to trimming and J lost 7 bases, with 14 bases between them. Germline-derived CDR1 and CDR2 are SEHNR and FQNEAQ (reference sequence). The CDR3 is 13 residues long. Those enrolled in Seattle joined during active infection and were followed longitudinally afterward.

The material sequenced was peripheral blood. This chain joins TRBV7-9 and TRBJ1-2, with D possibly being TRBD1 (5 bases). The clonotype was recovered from a young man with COVID-19, enrolled during active disease. The CDR3 DNA reads TGTGCCAGCAGCCCCCGGGGGGGGAGTGGCTACACCTTC. Its protein product is CASSPRGGSGYTF.